This T cell receptor beta chain was retrieved from a study of blood T cell repertoires in COVID-19. Participants classified as exposed had met a COVID-19 case within 2 weeks before study entry. Per the original data handling: Estimated nucleated cell counts came from reference gene primer amplification. Sequenced by immunoSEQ multiplex PCR; TCRdb stores in-frame clones only, minus some. V, J and clone size derive from that table, while D and trimming were established from the DNA sequence. Among hundreds of thousands of clones listed, 85% to 90% were seen once. The V gene end was trimmed by 4 bases and the J gene end by 2 bases; junction bases not matched to a gene: 3. The V gene's germline CDR1 is SGDLS and CDR2 YYNGEE. CDR3 length: 14 amino acids.

The origin of this receptor is a man between 50 and 59 years old who had been exposed to COVID-19. Sequences were obtained from PBMCs or T cells enriched from blood (not recorded which). The chain combines TRBV9 with TRBJ2-3, with 8 bases aligning to TRBD1. CDR3 residues: CASSRTGITDTQYF. In DNA form, the CDR3 reads TGTGCCAGCAGCAGGACAGGGATCACAGATACGCAGTATTTT.